This TCR beta chain derives from a study of prognosis after radiotherapy for stage I lung cancer. Study context: Patients with stage I non-small cell lung cancer joined the study from 2018 through early 2019. Whereas approximately eleven patients had adenocarcinoma, squamous cell carcinoma was the tumor in 6 or 7. Study results and caveats: Reduced Shannon entropy following stereotactic body radiation therapy was recorded in patients who developed distant metastases. The way patients used TRBV and TRBJ genes reportedly differed depending on whether they had metastases.

Two-round multiplex PCR on genomic DNA was the method by which TCR beta CDR3 was amplified. Specific primers for each TRBV and TRBJ gene were what first-round PCR used. From the multiplex PCR reads, TCRdb called clonotypes with MiXCR, one entry per CDR3 protein. The sample has around 30,000 distinct CDR3 sequences, approximately 32% seen once. Points on this clonotype: Its specificity is unknown.

CDR3 length: 19 residues. V was pared by 1 base and J by 10 bases, with 34 bases between. Looked up from germline, CDR1 is DFQATT and CDR2 is SNEGSKA (reference sequence). Sequencing was performed on PBMCs, taken before or after stereotactic body radiation therapy (not recorded which). J is TRBJ1-2 and V is TRBV20-1; tentative D call: TRBD1 (5 bases). The receptor comes from a donor of 50 years or more with non-small cell lung cancer. CDR3 sequence: CSARVPGGECGEGIYVYTF. The CDR3 DNA sequence: TGCAGTGCTAGAGTCCCAGGAGGGGAGTGTGGGGAGGGAATCTACGTCTACACCTTC.